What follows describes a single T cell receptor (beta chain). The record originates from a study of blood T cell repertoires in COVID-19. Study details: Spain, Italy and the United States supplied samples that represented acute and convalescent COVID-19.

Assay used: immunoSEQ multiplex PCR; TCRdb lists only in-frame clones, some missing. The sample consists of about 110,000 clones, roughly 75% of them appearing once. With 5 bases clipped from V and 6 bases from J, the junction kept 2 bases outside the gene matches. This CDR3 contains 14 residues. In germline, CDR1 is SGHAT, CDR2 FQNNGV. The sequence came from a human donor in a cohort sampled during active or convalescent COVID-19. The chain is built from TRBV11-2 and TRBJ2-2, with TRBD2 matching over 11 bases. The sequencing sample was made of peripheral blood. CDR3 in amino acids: CASSAGLAAGELFF. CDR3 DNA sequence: TGTGCCAGCAGCGCGGGACTAGCGGCCGGGGAGCTGTTTTTT.